This T cell receptor (beta chain) is from a study of Graves' ophthalmopathy and Graves' hyperthyroidism. About this clonotype itself: The antigen is unknown.

Findings and caveats of the study: Clonotypes were expanded in thyroid at above 0.001 frequency, and most also appeared in blood. Ophthalmopathy cases were distinguished from stable hyperthyroidism by a 13-signature model, reaching approximately 87% sensitivity and 65% to 83% specificity. The model achieved 70.59% sensitivity and around 78% specificity for ophthalmopathy progression.

The V gene's germline CDR1 is SEHNR and CDR2 FQNEAQ (reference sequence). V was trimmed by 5 bases and J by 7 bases, leaving 12 bases between them. The CDR3 has 13 amino acids. Amplification of the TCR beta CDR3 regions used RNA transcripts (as template). First-round RT-PCR used HTBI primers; second-round multiplex PCR followed. MiXCR was run by TCRdb on the multiplex PCR reads, yielding one entry per CDR3 protein. The sample lists about 740,000 distinct CDR3 sequences; approximately 40% were seen once. This receptor was taken from an adult man with Graves' ophthalmopathy. Material for sequencing was peripheral blood. This rearrangement joins TRBV7-9 to TRBJ1-5; D perhaps matches TRBD1 (5 bases). This chain's CDR3 is CASSRGTDQPQHF. As DNA, the CDR3 is TGTGCCAGCAGCCGGGGGACCGACCAGCCCCAGCATTTT.